A single sample is the source of the 5 T cell receptor beta chains below, sequenced in a study of T cells in Graves' hyperthyroidism and ophthalmopathy (dated by TCRdb to the late 2010s). The library was produced with multiplex PCR. The instrument given in TCRdb is Illumina HiSeq 2000. TCR beta CDR3 regions were amplified from RNA transcripts. A first-round RT-PCR of the TCR CDR3 used the HTBI primer set with the Qiagen OneStep RT-PCR kit. TCRdb applied fastp at Q25 and MiXCR to the public reads, then kept only in-frame beta chains. Rows matching on CDR3 protein sequence are summarized as one entry with the most common DNA and genes. The sample profile shows 500,000 to 650,000 distinct CDR3 sequences; roughly 15% of them were found once. Around 12% of the sample lies in the top ten. Sequences were obtained from blood. These receptors came from a woman aged 45-59 years with Graves' ophthalmopathy.

This clonotype was counted ten times or more. CDR3 in DNA: TGCGCCAGCAGCTTGCGTGGACAGTACAATGAGCAGTTCTTC. The encoded protein is CASSLRGQYNEQFF. The V and J genes are TRBV5-1 and TRBJ2-1; a weak D match, TRBD1 (6 bases). The V gene lost 1 base and the J gene lost 4 bases, with 9 bases spanning the gap. The CDR3 totals 14 residues. CDR1 SGHRS and CDR2 YFSETQ come from the germline V gene.

This clonotype was counted at least ten times. This chain links TRBV11-1 with TRBJ2-1; D unclear. The length of the CDR3 is 13 residues. Germline-derived CDR1 and CDR2 are SGHAT and FQDESV (reference sequence). Trimming shortened V by 3 bases and J by 4 bases, and 7 bases separated the two germline ends. CDR3 sequence reads: CASSFSRYNEQFF. The CDR3 region has the DNA TGTGCCAGCAGCTTTTCCAGGTACAATGAGCAGTTCTTC.

The V call is TRBV19, the J call TRBJ2-2; no clear D. CDR3 length: 13 amino acids. CDR1 and CDR2 from the germline V gene are LNHDA and SQIVND (reference sequence). The V and J ends lost 3 bases and 7 bases respectively, with 9 bases between them. The CDR3: CASSMVVRGELFF. In nucleotides, the CDR3 is TGTGCCAGTAGTATGGTCGTCCGCGGGGAGCTGTTTTTT. The complete variable domain, with remaining parts taken from reference TRBV19 and TRBJ2-2, reads DGGITQSPKYLFRKEGQNVTLSCEQNLNHDAMYWYRQDPGQGLRLIYYSQIVNDFQKGDIAEGYSVSREKKESFPLTVTSAQKNPTAFYLCASSMVVRGELFFGEGSRLTVL.

This clonotype was counted between two and nine times. V and J are TRBV24-1 and TRBJ2-1; 10 bases map to TRBD2. This CDR3 has 13 amino acids. In germline, CDR1 is KGHDR, CDR2 SFDVKD. V dropped 8 bases and J dropped 7; count of bases not matched to a gene: 4. This CDR3 reads CATTGTSANEQFF. DNA for the CDR3: TGTGCCACCACCGGGACTAGCGCGAATGAGCAGTTCTTC.

The table lists this clonotype with many counts. The J gene is TRBJ2-3, the V gene TRBV3-1; 12 nucleotides agree with TRBD2. This CDR3 has 19 amino acids. Looked up from germline, CDR1 is LGHDT and CDR2 is YNNKEL (reference sequence). The junction had 13 bases not matched to a gene; V was cut back by 4 bases and J by 2 bases. The CDR3 spells CASSLTSGRSGNVTDTQYF. In DNA form, the CDR3 reads TGTGCCAGCAGCCTAACTAGCGGGAGGTCCGGTAACGTCACAGATACGCAGTATTTT.